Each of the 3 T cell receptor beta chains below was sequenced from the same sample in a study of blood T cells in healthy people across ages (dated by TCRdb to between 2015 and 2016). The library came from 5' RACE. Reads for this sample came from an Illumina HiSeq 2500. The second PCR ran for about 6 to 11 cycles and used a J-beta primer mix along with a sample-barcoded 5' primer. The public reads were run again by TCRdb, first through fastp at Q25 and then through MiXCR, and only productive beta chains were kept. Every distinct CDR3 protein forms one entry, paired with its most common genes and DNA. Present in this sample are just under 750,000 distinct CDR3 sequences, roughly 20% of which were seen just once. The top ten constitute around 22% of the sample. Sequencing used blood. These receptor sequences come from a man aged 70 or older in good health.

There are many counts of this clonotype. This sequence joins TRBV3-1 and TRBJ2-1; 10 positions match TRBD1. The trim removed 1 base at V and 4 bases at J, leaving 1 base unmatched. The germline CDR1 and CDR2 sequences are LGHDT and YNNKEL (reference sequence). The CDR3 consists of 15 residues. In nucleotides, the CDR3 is TGTGCCAGCAGCCAAGGGGGACAGGGGTACAATGAGCAGTTCTTC. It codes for CASSQGGQGYNEQFF.

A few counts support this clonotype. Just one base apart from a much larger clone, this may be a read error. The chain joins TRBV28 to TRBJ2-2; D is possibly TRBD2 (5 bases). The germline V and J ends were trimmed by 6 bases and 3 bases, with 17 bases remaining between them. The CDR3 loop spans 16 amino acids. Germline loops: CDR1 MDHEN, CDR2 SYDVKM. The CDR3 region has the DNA TGTGCCAGCAGCTATTGGAGGCAGACGTACACCGGGGAGCTGTTTTTT. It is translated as CASSYWRQTYTGELFF.

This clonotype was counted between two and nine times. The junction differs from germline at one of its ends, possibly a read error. Written as DNA, the CDR3 is TGTGCCAGCAGCTTAGCGGGGACAGGGGGCTACAATGAGCAGCTCTTC. As protein: CASSLAGTGGYNEQLF. J is TRBJ2-5 and V is TRBV7-2, with TRBD1 identical over 12 bases. CDR1 is SGHTA and CDR2 is FQGNSA in the germline V gene. The CDR3 is 16 residues long.